The TCR beta chain under discussion was sequenced for a study of glioma-infiltrating T cells. Overall study results and limits: CDR3 overlap between tissue and blood was very small. Tissue-blood divergence was below expectation in non-neoplastic patients, above in gliomas.

Germline-derived CDR1 and CDR2 are SNHLY and FYNNEI. The CDR3 loop spans 13 amino acids. V lost 4 bases and J lost 2, with 8 bases in between. This clonotype has ten or more counts. The antigen is undetermined. Using RNA template, CDR3s of TCR alpha and beta were amplified with iRepertoire arm-PCR. TCRdb independently ran MiXCR on the multiplex PCR reads; one entry per CDR3 protein. The sample comprises approximately 120,000 distinct CDR3 sequences, about 25% of which are singletons, and around a third rests with the top ten. Material for sequencing was glioma tissue, nonneoplastic brain tissue, or PBMCs (not recorded which). The rearrangement uses TRBV2 and TRBJ1-1; D is ambiguous. This TCR derives from a human donor with low-grade glioma or glioblastoma, undergoing nonglioma brain surgery, or in good health (not recorded which). The CDR3, as DNA: TGTGCCAGCAGTGGGGTAGGAAACACTGAAGCTTTCTTT. Translating gives CASSGVGNTEAFF.